A single sample gave rise to the 26 T cell receptor beta chains below, sequenced in a study of neurological immune-mediated disorders. MiXCR, run by TCRdb on the 5' RACE reads, gives a single entry per CDR3 protein. The sample has 20,000 to 25,000 distinct CDR3 sequences, about 16% seen once. The sequenced material came from PBMCs. The receptors originated from a female donor with HTLV-1-associated myelopathy (HAM/TSP).

This clonotype was counted at least ten times. The V gene is TRBV20-1, the J gene TRBJ1-1, with unresolved D. There are 15 residues in the CDR3. V lost 5 bases and J lost 0, with 16 bases in between. CDR1 and CDR2 from the germline V gene are DFQATT and SNEGSKA (reference sequence). The CDR3 nucleotides read TGCAGTGCTTCGGGAACGGGCAGCTTGAACACTGAAGCTTTCTTT. Encoded protein: CSASGTGSLNTEAFF.

Ten or more counts support this clonotype. The chain has TRBV6-1 and TRBJ2-3; D gene unclear. Trimming left V 3 bases short and J 2 bases short, with 3 bases between. Germline loops: CDR1 MNHNS, CDR2 SASEGT. The CDR3 totals 12 residues. CDR3: CASSDNTDTQYF. The CDR3 nucleotides are TGTGCCAGCAGTGACAACACAGATACGCAGTATTTT.

In this sample, this clonotype turned up many times. The CDR3 sequence is CSARDDRAYEQYF. The CDR3 DNA reads as TGCAGTGCTAGAGATGACAGGGCCTACGAGCAGTACTTC. V gene TRBV20-1 combines with J gene TRBJ2-7, with 7 bases aligning to TRBD1. Per germline, CDR1 DFQATT and CDR2 SNEGSKA (reference sequence). This CDR3 is 13 amino acids long. Trimming took 0 bases from V and 2 from J; bases not matched to a gene: 1.

There are many counts of this clonotype. The rearrangement uses TRBV6-5 and TRBJ1-2; no clear D. Germline V gene lookup returns CDR1 MNHEY and CDR2 SVGAGI. There are 13 residues in the CDR3. The V end lost 6 bases, the J end lost 2 bases, and 10 bases lay between the germline ends. CDR3 bases: TGTGCCAGCAGGCGGACCCAGAACTATGGCTACACCTTC. This translates into CASRRTQNYGYTF.

This clonotype was counted many times. The rearrangement joins TRBV4-2 to TRBJ2-3, with D perhaps TRBD1 or TRBD2 (5 bases each). CDR3 length equals 17 residues. V shed 0 bases and J shed 4 bases, with 17 bases lying between them. The germline gives CDR1 LGHNA, CDR2 YNFKEQ. The chain's CDR3 is CASSQDSGRGAADTQYF. The CDR3 coding sequence is TGTGCCAGCAGCCAAGATTCAGGGAGAGGGGCGGCAGATACGCAGTATTTT.

In its sample, this clonotype was seen many times. The chain has TRBV19 and TRBJ2-3, with TRBD2 matching 7 bases. The junction had 2 bases not matched to a gene; V was cut back by 4 bases and J by 1 base. This CDR3 contains 14 residues. From germline, CDR1 is LNHDA and CDR2 SQIVND (reference sequence). CDR3 sequence: CASSTAGGTDTQYF. In DNA, the CDR3 is TGTGCCAGTAGTACGGCGGGGGGCACAGATACGCAGTATTTT.

The CDR3 nucleotides are TGCAGCGTTGAAGCGGATGGGGGGCGAACTAATGAAAAACTGTTTTTT. Translated: CSVEADGGRTNEKLFF. This chain connects TRBV29-1 to TRBJ1-4; D possibly corresponds to TRBD1 (6 bases). CDR1 and CDR2 (germline): SQVTM, ANQGSEA. Trimming took 1 base from V and 1 from J, leaving 13 bases between them. The CDR3 loop spans 16 amino acids.

This clonotype has a count of ten or more. The chain recombines TRBV5-6 with TRBJ2-5; 7 nucleotides line up with TRBD2. The ends lost 0 bases at V and 1 base at J; junction bases unmatched: 6. Germline-derived CDR1 and CDR2 are SGHDT and YYEEEE. The CDR3 consists of 16 residues. The CDR3 region has the DNA TGTGCCAGCAGCTTGGAGGTTGGGACTACCCAAGAGACCCAGTACTTC. This translates into CASSLEVGTTQETQYF.

Relative to its sample, this clonotype is medium-sized. The rearrangement uses TRBV20-1 and TRBJ2-7, with TRBD2 matching 10 bases. V dropped 1 base and J dropped 0; count of bases not matched to a gene: 0. This CDR3 is built from 14 residues. Germline V gene lookup returns CDR1 DFQATT and CDR2 SNEGSKA (reference sequence). This CDR3 is CSARGLAGSYEQYF. CDR3 DNA: TGCAGTGCTAGAGGACTAGCGGGCTCCTACGAGCAGTACTTC.

In this sample, this clonotype turned up many times. The chain uses TRBV27 and TRBJ2-2; D gene ambiguous. CDR1 MNHEY and CDR2 SMNVEV come from the germline V gene (reference sequence). V lost 8 bases and J 3 bases, leaving 16 bases between the germline ends. This CDR3 region has 15 residues. The CDR3 reads CASRWASPDTGELFF. The CDR3 coding sequence is TGTGCCAGCCGCTGGGCCTCGCCCGACACCGGGGAGCTGTTTTTT.

This clonotype was counted ten times or more. The chain has TRBV27 and TRBJ1-1; possible D gene TRBD1, 6 bases. The CDR3 runs to 15 residues. Germline CDR1 reads MNHEY; CDR2 reads SMNVEV (reference sequence). Trimming shortened V by 1 base and J by 0 bases, and 9 bases separated the two germline ends. The CDR3 reads CASSLWGAMNTEAFF. DNA of the CDR3: TGTGCCAGCAGTTTATGGGGGGCCATGAACACTGAAGCTTTCTTT.

There are many counts of this clonotype. The rearrangement uses TRBV4-3 and TRBJ2-4; 9 bases agree with TRBD2. With 4 bases clipped from V and 2 bases from J, the junction kept 9 bases outside the gene matches. This CDR3 spans 17 amino acids. Germline V gene data show CDR1 as LGHNA and CDR2 as YSLEER. The CDR3 region is CASSPGAGGLTKNIQYF. The CDR3 bases are TGCGCCAGCAGCCCGGGGGCGGGGGGGCTTACCAAAAACATTCAGTACTTC.

This clonotype has a count of ten or more. The gene calls are TRBV7-2 and TRBJ2-7; D remains unclear. Deletions cut 4 bases from V and 6 bases from J, with 19 bases between. The length of the CDR3 is 15 residues. The germline V gene encodes CDR1 SGHTA and CDR2 FQGNSA. CDR3 sequence: CASSSSAVWAREQYF. CDR3 in DNA: TGTGCCAGCAGCTCGAGCGCTGTTTGGGCTCGCGAGCAGTACTTC.

This clonotype was counted many times. The chain recombines TRBV6-5 with TRBJ2-6; D is possibly TRBD1 (5 bases). Germline V gene data show CDR1 as MNHEY and CDR2 as SVGAGI. Deletions cut 6 bases from V and 0 bases from J, with 9 bases between. The CDR3 is 15 amino acids. The CDR3 nucleotides are TGTGCCAGCAGAGGACACCTCTCTGGGGCCAACGTCCTGACTTTC. This encodes CASRGHLSGANVLTF.

This clonotype showed up many times. This chain links TRBV5-1 with TRBJ2-3, with D possibly TRBD2 on 6 matching bases. Germline V gene sequence: CDR1 SGHRS, CDR2 YFSETQ. With 6 bases removed from V and 2 bases from J, the gap between germline ends came to 16 bases. The CDR3 loop spans 15 amino acids. CDR3 DNA sequence: TGCGCCAGCACCCGGGAGAAACTGTCCACAGATACGCAGTATTTT. Translated: CASTREKLSTDTQYF.

A note on this clonotype: It may be a read error: a sequence one base away is much more abundant. The V and J genes are TRBV20-1 and TRBJ2-7; either TRBD1 or TRBD2 may fit D (5 bases each). Germline V gene lookup returns CDR1 DFQATT and CDR2 SNEGSKA (reference sequence). The V end lost 6 bases, the J end lost 2 bases, and 14 bases lay between the germline ends. The CDR3 has 13 residues. Here the CDR3 reads CSATLGRTYEQYF. In DNA form, the CDR3 reads TGCAGTGCCACTCTGGGACGGACCTACGAGCAGTACTTC.

This clonotype was counted at least ten times. This rearrangement joins TRBV20-1 to TRBJ2-1, with 10 positions matching TRBD2. This CDR3 is built from 13 residues. Trimming cost V 3 bases and J 7 bases; bases outside gene matches: 3. From germline, CDR1 is DFQATT and CDR2 SNEGSKA (reference sequence). The chain's CDR3 is CSASKGLANEQFF. The CDR3 DNA reads as TGCAGTGCTAGTAAGGGACTAGCGAATGAGCAGTTCTTC.

This clonotype appeared many times. This chain joins TRBV10-3 and TRBJ2-2; 8 bases match TRBD1. CDR3 size: 14 residues. The V segment lost 2 bases and the J segment 4 bases; nucleotides outside the gene matches: 0. Germline assignment: CDR1 ENHRY and CDR2 SYGVKD. CDR3 region: CAISETGGTGELFF. CDR3 DNA: TGTGCCATCAGTGAGACAGGGGGCACCGGGGAGCTGTTTTTT.

This clonotype was counted ten times or more. DNA for the CDR3: TGTGCCACCAGTGATTTGTCCGGGGGCAAGGAGACCCAGTACTTC. It codes for CATSDLSGGKETQYF. The chain carries TRBV24-1 and TRBJ2-5, with D possibly being TRBD1 or TRBD2 (6 bases each). The V end was cut by 0 bases, the J end by 5 bases, with 12 bases between. This CDR3 contains 15 residues. Germline V gene lookup returns CDR1 KGHDR and CDR2 SFDVKD.

This clonotype was recorded at least ten times. The V call is TRBV3-1, the J call TRBJ2-2, with D unresolved. Per the germline V gene, CDR1 is LGHDT and CDR2 is YNNKEL (reference sequence). The ends were cut back, 3 bases at V and 7 bases at J, with 9 bases in the middle. The CDR3 is made up of 13 amino acids. The CDR3 DNA sequence: TGTGCCAGCAGCCAGTACTTGGGCGGGGAGCTGTTTTTT. Translated, it gives CASSQYLGGELFF. Variable domain in full (rest from reference TRBV3-1 and TRBJ2-2): DTAVSQTPKYLVTQMGNDKSIKCEQNLGHDTMYWYKQDSKKFLKIMFSYNNKELIINETVPNRFSPKSPDKAHLNLHINSLELGDSAVYFCASSQYLGGELFFGEGSRLTVL.

The chain carries TRBV4-3 and TRBJ1-1; D is undetermined. CDR3 length: 16 residues. CDR1 is LGHNA and CDR2 is YSLEER in the germline V gene. Trimming removed 1 base from V and 3 bases from J, with 15 bases in between. The CDR3 nucleotides read TGCGCCAGCAGCCAAGTCATTTTACCCGTGCACACTGAAGCTTTCTTT. Translated, it gives CASSQVILPVHTEAFF.

This clonotype came up many times. The chain employs TRBV20-1 and TRBJ2-7; D is possibly TRBD2 (5 bases). Trimming took 4 bases from V and 4 from J, leaving 17 bases between them. Germline CDR1 reads DFQATT; CDR2 reads SNEGSKA (reference sequence). The CDR3 extends over 14 amino acids. The CDR3, as DNA: TGCAGTGCTAAGCCGAGAGGAGGCCCTTACGAGCAGTACTTC. Residues: CSAKPRGGPYEQYF.

By frequency in the sample, this clonotype is medium-sized (0.01 to 0.1%). This chain links TRBV5-1 with TRBJ2-6; no definite D call. The CDR3 sequence is 15 residues long. V was clipped by 4 bases and J by 0 bases, with 8 bases between them. Looked up from germline, CDR1 is SGHRS and CDR2 is YFSETQ. The CDR3: CASSLGSSGANVLTF. In DNA form, the CDR3 reads TGCGCCAGCAGCCTCGGTTCCTCTGGGGCCAACGTCCTGACTTTC.

This clonotype was counted at least ten times. The rearrangement joins TRBV27 to TRBJ2-2; unclear D gene. The CDR3 consists of 13 residues. The germline V gene has CDR1 MNHEY and CDR2 SMNVEV (reference sequence). Trimming took 2 bases from V and 3 from J, leaving 4 bases between them. The CDR3 loop is CASSLEYTGELFF. The CDR3 DNA reads as TGTGCCAGCAGTTTAGAATACACCGGGGAGCTGTTTTTT.

The rearrangement uses TRBV9 and TRBJ2-2; TRBD1 might be the D (5 bases). Trimming cost V 4 bases and J 2 bases, with 18 bases left between them. The CDR3 consists of 17 residues. Germline V gene lookup returns CDR1 SGDLS and CDR2 YYNGEE. In DNA form, the CDR3 reads TGTGCCAGCAGCACGAACTTCCAGGGTGCTAACACCGGGGAGCTGTTTTTT. It specifies CASSTNFQGANTGELFF.

This clonotype is medium-sized. The rearrangement uses TRBV29-1 and TRBJ1-5; D is undetermined. Germline CDR1 reads SQVTM; CDR2 reads ANQGSEA. Trimming left V 4 bases short and J 2 bases short, with 9 bases between. The CDR3 is made up of 13 amino acids. This CDR3 reads CSVVHSRNQPQHF. In DNA form, the CDR3 reads TGCAGCGTTGTCCATTCCCGCAATCAGCCCCAGCATTTT. The variable domain in full, completed from reference TRBV29-1 and TRBJ1-5, reads SAVISQKPSRDICQRGTSLTIQCQVDSQVTMMFWYRQQPGQSLTLIATANQGSEATYESGFVIDKFPISRPNLTFSTLTVSNMSPEDSSIYLCSVVHSRNQPQHFGDGTRLSIL.